This record covers a single T cell receptor (beta chain). This entry comes from a study of blood T cell repertoires in COVID-19. Looking at the study overall: Both acute and convalescent COVID-19 samples were obtained from the United States, Italy and Spain. From T cells, B-cell-depleted T cells, or PBMCs came the material, which was cDNA or gDNA.

V dropped 1 base and J dropped 6 bases, with 9 bases sitting between them. The CDR3 runs 13 residues. Original processing notes: The assay estimated nucleated cells by amplifying reference gene primers. This table comes from immunoSEQ multiplex PCR, and its TCRdb copy is limited to in-frame clones, with some not included. D and trimming come from the DNA, and the V and J calls and clone size come from that table. The sample lists roughly 53,000 clones; more than 80% were seen once. Sequenced sample: peripheral blood. The genes are TRBV12-3 or TRBV12-4 and TRBJ1-2, with a weak D call TRBD1 (5 bases). The TCR sequence derives from a man of 80 years or more with acute or convalescent COVID-19. Here the CDR3 reads CASSLVGDHGYTF. The CDR3 coding sequence is TGTGCCAGCAGTTTAGTAGGGGATCATGGCTACACCTTC.